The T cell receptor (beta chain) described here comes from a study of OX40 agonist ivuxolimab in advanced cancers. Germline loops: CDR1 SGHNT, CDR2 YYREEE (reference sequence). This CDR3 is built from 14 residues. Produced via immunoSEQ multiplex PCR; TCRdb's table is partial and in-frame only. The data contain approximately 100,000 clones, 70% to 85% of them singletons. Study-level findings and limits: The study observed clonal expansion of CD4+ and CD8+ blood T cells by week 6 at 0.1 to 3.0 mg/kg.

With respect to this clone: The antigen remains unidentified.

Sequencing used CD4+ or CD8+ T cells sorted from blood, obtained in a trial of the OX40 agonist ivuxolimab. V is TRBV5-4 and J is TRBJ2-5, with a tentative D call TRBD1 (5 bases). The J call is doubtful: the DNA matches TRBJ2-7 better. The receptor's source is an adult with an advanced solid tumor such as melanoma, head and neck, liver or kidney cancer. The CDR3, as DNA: TGTGCCAGCAGGTTCGATCTCCAGGGCTACGAGCAGTACTTC. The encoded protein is CASRFDLQGYEQYF.